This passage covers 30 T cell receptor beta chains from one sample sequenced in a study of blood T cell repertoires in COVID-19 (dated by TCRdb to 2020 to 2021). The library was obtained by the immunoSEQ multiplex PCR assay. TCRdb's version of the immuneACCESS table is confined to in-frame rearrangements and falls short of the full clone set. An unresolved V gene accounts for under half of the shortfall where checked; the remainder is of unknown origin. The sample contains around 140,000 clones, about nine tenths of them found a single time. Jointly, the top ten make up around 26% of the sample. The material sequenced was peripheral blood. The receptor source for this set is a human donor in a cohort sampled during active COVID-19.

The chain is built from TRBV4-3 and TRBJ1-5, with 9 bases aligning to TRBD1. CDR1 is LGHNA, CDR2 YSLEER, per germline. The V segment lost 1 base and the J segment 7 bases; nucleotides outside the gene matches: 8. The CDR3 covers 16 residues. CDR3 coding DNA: TGCGCCAGCAGCCAAGGGTACAGGGGGCGAGGACAGCCCCAGCATTTT. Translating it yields CASSQGYRGRGQPQHF.

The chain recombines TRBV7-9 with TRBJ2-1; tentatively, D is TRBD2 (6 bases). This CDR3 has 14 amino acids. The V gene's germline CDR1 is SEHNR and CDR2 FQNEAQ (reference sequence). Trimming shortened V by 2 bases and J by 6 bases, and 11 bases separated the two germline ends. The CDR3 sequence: CASSLMGGANEQFF. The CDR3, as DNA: TGTGCCAGCAGCTTAATGGGCGGGGCCAATGAGCAGTTCTTC.

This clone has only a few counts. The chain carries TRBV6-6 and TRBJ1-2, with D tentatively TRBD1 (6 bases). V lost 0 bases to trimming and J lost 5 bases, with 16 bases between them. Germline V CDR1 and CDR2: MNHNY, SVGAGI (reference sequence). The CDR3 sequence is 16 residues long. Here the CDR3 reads CASSYSLTGSPYGYTF. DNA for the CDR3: TGTGCCAGCAGTTACTCCCTGACAGGCTCCCCATATGGCTACACCTTC.

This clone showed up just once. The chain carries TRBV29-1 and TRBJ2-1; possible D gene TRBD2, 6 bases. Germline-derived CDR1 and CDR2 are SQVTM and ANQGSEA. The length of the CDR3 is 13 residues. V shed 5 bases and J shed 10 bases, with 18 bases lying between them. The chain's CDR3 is CSVRRLEGGEQFF. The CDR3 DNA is TGCAGCGTTCGACGACTAGAGGGAGGAGAGCAGTTCTTC.

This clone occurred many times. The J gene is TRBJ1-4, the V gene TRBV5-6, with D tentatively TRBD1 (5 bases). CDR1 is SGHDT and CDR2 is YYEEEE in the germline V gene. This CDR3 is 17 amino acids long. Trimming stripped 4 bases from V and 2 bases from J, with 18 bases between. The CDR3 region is CASSDFTGDWTNEKLFF. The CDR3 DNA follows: TGTGCCAGCAGCGACTTTACGGGGGACTGGACTAATGAAAAACTGTTTTTT.

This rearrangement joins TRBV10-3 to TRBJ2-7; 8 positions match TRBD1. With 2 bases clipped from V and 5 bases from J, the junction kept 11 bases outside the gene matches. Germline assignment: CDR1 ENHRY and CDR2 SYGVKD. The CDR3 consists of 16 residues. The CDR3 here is CAISEEAGQGADEQYF. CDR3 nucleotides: TGTGCCATCAGTGAGGAGGCGGGTCAGGGGGCAGACGAGCAGTACTTC.

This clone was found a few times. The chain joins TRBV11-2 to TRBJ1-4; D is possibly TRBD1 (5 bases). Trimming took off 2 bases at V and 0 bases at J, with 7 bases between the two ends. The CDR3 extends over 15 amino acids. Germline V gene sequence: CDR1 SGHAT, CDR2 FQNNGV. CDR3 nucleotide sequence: TGTGCCAGCAGCTTAAGGGGTCCAACTAATGAAAAACTGTTTTTT. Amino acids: CASSLRGPTNEKLFF.

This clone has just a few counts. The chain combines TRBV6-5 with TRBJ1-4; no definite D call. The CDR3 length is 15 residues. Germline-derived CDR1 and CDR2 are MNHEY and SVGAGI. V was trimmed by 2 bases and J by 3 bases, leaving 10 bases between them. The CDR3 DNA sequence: TGTGCCAGCAGTTACGGGCAGACACCTAATGAAAAACTGTTTTTT. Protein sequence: CASSYGQTPNEKLFF.

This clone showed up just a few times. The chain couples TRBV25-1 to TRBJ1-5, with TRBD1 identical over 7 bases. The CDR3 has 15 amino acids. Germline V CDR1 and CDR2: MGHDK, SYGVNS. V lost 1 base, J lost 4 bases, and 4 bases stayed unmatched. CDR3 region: CASSESGRGNQPQHF. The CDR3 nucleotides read TGTGCCAGCAGTGAATCAGGCAGGGGGAATCAGCCCCAGCATTTT.

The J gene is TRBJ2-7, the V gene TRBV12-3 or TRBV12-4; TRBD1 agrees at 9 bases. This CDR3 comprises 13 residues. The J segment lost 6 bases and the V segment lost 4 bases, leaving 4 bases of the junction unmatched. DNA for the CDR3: TGTGCCAGCAGTTCCGGGACAGGGCGCGAGCAGTACTTC. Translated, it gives CASSSGTGREQYF.

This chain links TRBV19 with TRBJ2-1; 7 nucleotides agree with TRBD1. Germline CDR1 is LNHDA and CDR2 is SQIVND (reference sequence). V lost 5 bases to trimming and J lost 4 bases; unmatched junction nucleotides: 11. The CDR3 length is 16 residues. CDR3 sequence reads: CASSLPTGSPYNEQFF. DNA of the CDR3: TGTGCCAGTAGTTTGCCGACAGGGAGCCCATACAATGAGCAGTTCTTC.

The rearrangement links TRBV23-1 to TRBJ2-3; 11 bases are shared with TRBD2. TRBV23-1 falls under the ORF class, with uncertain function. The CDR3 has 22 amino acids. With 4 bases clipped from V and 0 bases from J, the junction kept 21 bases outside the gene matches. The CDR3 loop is CASSLTMLLPGLAETSTDTQYF. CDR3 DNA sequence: TGCGCCAGCAGTCTCACCATGCTCCTCCCGGGACTAGCGGAGACTAGCACAGATACGCAGTATTTT.

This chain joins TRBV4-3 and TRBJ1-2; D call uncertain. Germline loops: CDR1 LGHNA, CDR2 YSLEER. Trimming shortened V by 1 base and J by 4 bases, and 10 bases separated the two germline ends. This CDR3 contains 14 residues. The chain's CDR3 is CASSQVMESYGYTF. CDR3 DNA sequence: TGCGCCAGCAGCCAAGTAATGGAGAGCTATGGCTACACCTTC.

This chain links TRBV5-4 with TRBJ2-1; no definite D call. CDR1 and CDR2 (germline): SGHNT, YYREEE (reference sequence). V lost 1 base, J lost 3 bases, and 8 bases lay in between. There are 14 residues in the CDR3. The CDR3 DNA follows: TGTGCCAGCAGCTTGCTTCCGGGCTACAATGAGCAGTTCTTC. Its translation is CASSLLPGYNEQFF.

The CDR3 DNA is TGTGCCAGCAGCCTCCACAGGGGGCGCGGGGTGAACACTGAAGCTTTCTTT. Protein product: CASSLHRGRGVNTEAFF. This sequence joins TRBV7-2 and TRBJ1-1; 9 positions match TRBD1. The CDR3 loop spans 17 amino acids. Trimming at V came to 5 bases and at J to 0 bases, leaving 10 bases not matched to a gene. The germline V gene encodes CDR1 SGHTA and CDR2 FQGNSA.

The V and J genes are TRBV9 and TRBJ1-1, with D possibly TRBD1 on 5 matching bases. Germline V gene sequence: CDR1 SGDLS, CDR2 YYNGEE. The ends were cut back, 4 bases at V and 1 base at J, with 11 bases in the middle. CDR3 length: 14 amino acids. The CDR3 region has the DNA TGTGCCAGCAGCTCTTCGGGGGAGAACACTGAAGCTTTCTTT. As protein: CASSSSGENTEAFF.

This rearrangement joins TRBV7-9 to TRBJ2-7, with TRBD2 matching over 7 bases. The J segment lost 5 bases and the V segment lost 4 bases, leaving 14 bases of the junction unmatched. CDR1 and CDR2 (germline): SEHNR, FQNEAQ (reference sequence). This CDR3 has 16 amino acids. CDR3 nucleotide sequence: TGTGCCAGCAGCTCTAGACTCGGCCGGGAGGTACACGAGCAGTACTTC. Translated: CASSSRLGREVHEQYF.

As DNA, the CDR3 is TGTGCCAGCAAGGAGGAGTATAATTCACCCCTCCACTTT. This gives the protein CASKEEYNSPLHF. The V gene is TRBV2, the J gene TRBJ1-6; unclear D gene. Per the germline V gene, CDR1 is SNHLY and CDR2 is FYNNEI. This CDR3 contains 13 residues. Trimming pared 7 bases from V and 4 bases from J, leaving 8 bases between.

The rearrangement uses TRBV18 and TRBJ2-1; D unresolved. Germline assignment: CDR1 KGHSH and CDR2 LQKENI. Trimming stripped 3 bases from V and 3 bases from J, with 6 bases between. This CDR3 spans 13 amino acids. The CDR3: CASSPNSYNEQFF. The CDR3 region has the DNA TGTGCCAGCTCACCCAACAGCTACAATGAGCAGTTCTTC.

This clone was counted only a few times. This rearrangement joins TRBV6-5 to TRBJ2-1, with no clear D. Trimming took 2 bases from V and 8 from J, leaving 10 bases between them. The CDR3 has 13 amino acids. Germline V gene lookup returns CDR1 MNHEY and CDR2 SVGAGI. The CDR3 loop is CASSYGLADEQFF. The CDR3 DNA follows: TGTGCCAGCAGTTACGGGTTGGCGGATGAGCAGTTCTTC.

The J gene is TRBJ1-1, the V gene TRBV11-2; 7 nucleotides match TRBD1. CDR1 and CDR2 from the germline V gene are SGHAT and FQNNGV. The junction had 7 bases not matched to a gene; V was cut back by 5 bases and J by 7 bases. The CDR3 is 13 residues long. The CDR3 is CASSTRQGNEAFF. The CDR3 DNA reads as TGTGCCAGCAGCACGCGACAGGGCAATGAAGCTTTCTTT. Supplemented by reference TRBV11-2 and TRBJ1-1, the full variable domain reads EAGVAQSPRYKIIEKRQSVAFWCNPISGHATLYWYQQILGQGPKLLIQFQNNGVVDDSQLPKDRFSAERLKGVDSTLKIQPAKLEDSAVYLCASSTRQGNEAFFGQGTRLTVV.

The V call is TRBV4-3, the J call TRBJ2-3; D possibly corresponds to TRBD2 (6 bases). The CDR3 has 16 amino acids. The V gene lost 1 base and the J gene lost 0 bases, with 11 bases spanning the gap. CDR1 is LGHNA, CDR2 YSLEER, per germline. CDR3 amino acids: CASSQGGGASTDTQYF. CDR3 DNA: TGCGCCAGCAGCCAAGGAGGCGGGGCTAGCACAGATACGCAGTATTTT.

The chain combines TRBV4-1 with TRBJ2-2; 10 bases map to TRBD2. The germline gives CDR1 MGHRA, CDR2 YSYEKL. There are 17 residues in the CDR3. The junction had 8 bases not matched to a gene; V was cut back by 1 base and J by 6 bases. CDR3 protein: CASSQGGVSGGPGELFF. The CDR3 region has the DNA TGCGCCAGCAGCCAAGGAGGGGTTAGCGGGGGGCCCGGGGAGCTGTTTTTT.

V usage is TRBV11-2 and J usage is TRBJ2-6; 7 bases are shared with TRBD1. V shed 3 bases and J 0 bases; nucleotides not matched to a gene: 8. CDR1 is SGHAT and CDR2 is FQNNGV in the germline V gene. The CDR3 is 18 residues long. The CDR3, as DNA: TGTGCCAGCAGCTTCCCGGGACAGTCCATCTCTGGGGCCAACGTCCTGACTTTC. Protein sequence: CASSFPGQSISGANVLTF. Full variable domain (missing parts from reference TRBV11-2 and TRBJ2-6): EAGVAQSPRYKIIEKRQSVAFWCNPISGHATLYWYQQILGQGPKLLIQFQNNGVVDDSQLPKDRFSAERLKGVDSTLKIQPAKLEDSAVYLCASSFPGQSISGANVLTFGAGSRLTVL.

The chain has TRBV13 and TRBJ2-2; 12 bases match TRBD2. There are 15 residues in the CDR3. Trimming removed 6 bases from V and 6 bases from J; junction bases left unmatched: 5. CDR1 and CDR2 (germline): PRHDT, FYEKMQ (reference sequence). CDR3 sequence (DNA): TGTGCCAGCAGACCGGGACTAGCGGGTCCCGGGGAGCTGTTTTTT. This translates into CASRPGLAGPGELFF.

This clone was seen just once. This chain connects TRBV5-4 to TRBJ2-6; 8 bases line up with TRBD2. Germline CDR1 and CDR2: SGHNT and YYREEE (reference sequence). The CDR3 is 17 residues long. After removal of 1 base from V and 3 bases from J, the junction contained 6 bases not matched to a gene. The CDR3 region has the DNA TGTGCCAGCAGCTTGAACGGGGGGGCCGGTGGGGCCAACGTCCTGACTTTC. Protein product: CASSLNGGAGGANVLTF.

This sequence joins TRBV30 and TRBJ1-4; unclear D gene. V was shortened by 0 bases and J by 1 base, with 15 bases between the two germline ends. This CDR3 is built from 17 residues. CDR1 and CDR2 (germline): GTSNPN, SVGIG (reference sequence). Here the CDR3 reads CAWSVPGSSETNEKLFF. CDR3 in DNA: TGTGCCTGGAGTGTACCCGGGTCTTCGGAAACTAATGAAAAACTGTTTTTT. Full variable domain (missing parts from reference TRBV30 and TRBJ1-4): SQTIHQWPATLVQPVGSPLSLECTVEGTSNPNLYWYRQAAGRGLQLLFYSVGIGQISSEVPQNLSASRPQDRQFILSSKKLLLSDSGFYLCAWSVPGSSETNEKLFFGSGTQLSVL.

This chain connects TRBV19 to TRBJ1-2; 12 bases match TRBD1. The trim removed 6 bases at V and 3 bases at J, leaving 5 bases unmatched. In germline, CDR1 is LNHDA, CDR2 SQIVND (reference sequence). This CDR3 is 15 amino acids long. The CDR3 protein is CASRPGQGAYYGYTF. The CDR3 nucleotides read TGTGCCAGTAGGCCGGGACAGGGGGCATACTATGGCTACACCTTC.

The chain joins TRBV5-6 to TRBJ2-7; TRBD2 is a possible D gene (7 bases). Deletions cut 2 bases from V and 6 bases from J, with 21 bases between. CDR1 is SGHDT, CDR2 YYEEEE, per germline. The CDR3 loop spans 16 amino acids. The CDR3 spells CASSFPGGRFVGEQYF. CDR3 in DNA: TGTGCCAGCAGCTTTCCCGGGGGGCGTTTCGTTGGCGAGCAGTACTTC.

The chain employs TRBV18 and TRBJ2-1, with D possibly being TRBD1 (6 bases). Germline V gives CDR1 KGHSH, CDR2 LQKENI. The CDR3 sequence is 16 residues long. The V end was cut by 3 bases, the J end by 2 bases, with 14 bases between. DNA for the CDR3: TGTGCCAGCTCACCCGACAGGCCTAGTCCCTACAATGAGCAGTTCTTC. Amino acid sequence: CASSPDRPSPYNEQFF.